Listed below are T cell receptor beta chains from one sample, sequenced in a study of Tregs in tolerant kidney transplant recipients. TCRdb's table, derived via immunoSEQ multiplex PCR, lists solely in-frame clones and lacks some. The sample shows 200,000 to 300,000 clones, about 80% of them seen only once. Sample: CD4+ T cells from blood. The receptors come from a human donor in good health. CDR3s include the opening cysteine and the closing phenylalanine or tryptophan. A D gene is named only where the DNA matches it firmly. Size is stated for part of the rows, as once, few or many counts, or as a class when the clone is expanded.

TRBV5-1	once	-	TRBJ2-7	CATAIGAGQDEQYF	TGCGCCACCGCAATAGGGGCGGGTCAGGACGAGCAGTACTTC
TRBV18	-	TRBD2	TRBJ2-5	CASSPFLLAGNQETQYF	TGTGCCAGCTCACCATTTCTCCTAGCGGGCAACCAAGAGACCCAGTACTTC
TRBV6-5	-	TRBD1	TRBJ1-5	CASSTGGDNQPQHF	TGTGCCAGCTCCACAGGGGGCGACAATCAGCCCCAGCATTTT
TRBV5-6	-	-	TRBJ1-2	CASSLWKGTPDGYTF	TGTGCCAGCAGCTTGTGGAAGGGAACGCCGGATGGCTACACCTTC
TRBV28	-	-	TRBJ1-2	CASSLGGGYTF	TGTGCCAGCAGTTTGGGAGGGGGCTACACCTTC
TRBV7-9	-	-	TRBJ1-1	CASSPGGTENTEAFF	TGTGCCAGCAGCCCCGGCGGGACTGAGAACACTGAAGCTTTCTTT
TRBV5-1	-	-	TRBJ2-1	CASSLEMGVPYNEQFF	TGCGCCAGCAGCTTGGAGATGGGGGTGCCTTACAATGAGCAGTTCTTC
TRBV30	-	TRBD1	TRBJ1-1	CAWMSGTGNTEAFF	TGTGCCTGGATGAGCGGGACAGGGAATACTGAAGCTTTCTTT
TRBV7-8	-	-	TRBJ2-7	CASSLARGEQYF	TGTGCCAGCAGCTTAGCGCGGGGCGAGCAGTACTTC
TRBV5-4	-	TRBD2	TRBJ2-3	CASSSTVLAGGGDTQYF	TGTGCCAGCAGCTCGACCGTCCTAGCGGGGGGAGGGGATACGCAGTATTTT
TRBV5-4	-	-	TRBJ1-1	CASSLGGVAGNTEAFF	TGTGCCAGCAGCTTGGGTGGGGTGGCGGGGAACACTGAAGCTTTCTTT
TRBV2	-	-	TRBJ2-3	CASIERESADTQYF	TGTGCCAGCATCGAGAGGGAAAGCGCAGATACGCAGTATTTT
TRBV10-2	-	-	TRBJ1-5	CASSESAGHQPQHF	TGCGCCAGCAGTGAATCGGCAGGCCATCAGCCCCAGCATTTT
TRBV10-3	-	TRBD2	TRBJ2-1	CAISESGAGGPYNEQFF	TGTGCCATCAGTGAGTCTGGAGCGGGAGGGCCCTACAATGAGCAGTTCTTC
TRBV10-3	-	TRBD2	TRBJ2-3	CAISKDPGGTQYF	TGTGCCATCAGTAAGGACCCGGGGGGTACGCAGTATTTT
TRBV7-7	-	TRBD1	TRBJ2-5	CASSTDRQETQYF	TGTGCCAGCAGCACGGACAGGCAAGAGACCCAGTACTTC
TRBV6-1	-	TRBD1	TRBJ2-7	CASIGTGVTYEQYF	TGTGCCAGCATCGGGACAGGGGTAACCTACGAGCAGTACTTC